Below, 24 T cell receptor beta chains from the same sample are listed, as sequenced in a study of beta chain features in type 1 diabetes. General study findings and limits: Shortening of TCRB CDR3s, moderate but significant, appeared in all four CD4+ subsets of Type 1 diabetes patients.

Of the isolated RNA, all was reverse transcribed, and so the sequenced material was expressed TCRB transcripts. The table came from immunoSEQ multiplex PCR; TCRdb's copy has only in-frame clones and leaves some out. The sample holds 160,000 or so clones, 6.5% to 10% seen once. Their antigens are not known. The sequencing input was central memory CD4+ T cells from blood. The receptors were gathered from a woman between 18 and 29 years old with type 1 diabetes.

This clone was detected many times. The rearrangement uses TRBV14 and TRBJ2-4; 8 positions match TRBD1. V was clipped by 4 bases and J by 6 bases; unmatched bases: 11. The germline V gene has CDR1 SGHDN and CDR2 FVKESK. This CDR3 comprises 16 residues. CDR3 DNA: TGTGCCAGCAGCCCAGGACAGGGAAATGGGCTAAACATTCAGTACTTC. It is translated as CASSPGQGNGLNIQYF.

A few counts support this clone. The genes are TRBV7-9 and TRBJ2-7, with 9 positions matching TRBD1. Looked up from germline, CDR1 is SEHNR and CDR2 is FQNEAQ (reference sequence). This CDR3 is built from 13 residues. J was trimmed by 5 bases and V by 7 bases; bases with no gene match: 6. CDR3 loop: CASKKQGADEQYF. CDR3 nucleotides: TGTGCCAGCAAGAAACAGGGGGCGGACGAGCAGTACTTC.

The chain couples TRBV7-2 to TRBJ2-1, with 10 positions matching TRBD2. Germline CDR1 is SGHTA and CDR2 is FQGNSA. This CDR3 has 17 amino acids. With V trimmed by 2 bases and J by 2 bases, 6 bases remained unmatched. The CDR3 region has the DNA TGTGCCAGCAGCTTATCGGGTAGCGGGGGGCCCTACAATGAGCAGTTCTTC. It yields the protein CASSLSGSGGPYNEQFF.

This clone was seen repeatedly, ten times or more. This sequence joins TRBV5-6 and TRBJ1-3; D is unresolved. CDR1 is SGHDT and CDR2 is YYEEEE in the germline V gene. This CDR3 contains 13 residues. The ends were cut back, 0 bases at V and 7 bases at J, with 8 bases in the middle. CDR3 nucleotide sequence: TGTGCCAGCAGCTTGGCACAGCGGAACACCATATATTTT. Protein product: CASSLAQRNTIYF.

The rearrangement joins TRBV7-8 to TRBJ2-7, with 7 bases fitting TRBD1. This CDR3 contains 12 residues. J gave up 6 bases and V 5 bases, and 4 bases lay outside the gene matches. Per the germline V gene, CDR1 is SGHVS and CDR2 is FQNEAQ. CDR3 in amino acids: CASSRQGSEQYF. Here the CDR3 DNA reads TGTGCCAGCAGCCGACAGGGTTCCGAGCAGTACTTC.

The rearrangement links TRBV28 to TRBJ2-5, with 10 nucleotides matching TRBD1. The CDR3 covers 15 residues. V gave up 5 bases and J gave up 5 bases; unmatched junction bases: 8. Germline V CDR1 and CDR2: MDHEN, SYDVKM. As DNA, the CDR3 is TGTGCCAGCAGTCCCCGGACAGGGGGAGGCGAGACCCAGTACTTC. Protein sequence: CASSPRTGGGETQYF.

The chain uses TRBV6-6 and TRBJ1-2; possibly TRBD1 for D (5 bases). V gave up 5 bases and J gave up 4 bases, with 11 bases separating them. The germline V gene encodes CDR1 MNHNY and CDR2 SVGAGI (reference sequence). The CDR3 runs to 13 residues. In DNA form, the CDR3 reads TGTGCCAGCAGTGCCCAGGGCGGCTATGGCTACACCTTC. It translates to CASSAQGGYGYTF.

There are a few counts of this clone. The J gene is TRBJ2-2, the V gene TRBV19; the D gene is possibly TRBD2 (6 bases). In germline, CDR1 is LNHDA, CDR2 SQIVND (reference sequence). V shed 6 bases and J shed 2 bases, with 13 bases lying between them. This CDR3 has 15 amino acids. This CDR3 reads CASREIAVNTGELFF. CDR3 coding DNA: TGTGCCAGTAGGGAAATAGCGGTTAACACCGGGGAGCTGTTTTTT.

This clone has a handful of counts. The rearrangement uses TRBV6-5 and TRBJ1-4; the D gene is possibly TRBD1 (5 bases). The V gene lost 10 bases and the J gene lost 4 bases, with 13 bases spanning the gap. Germline V gives CDR1 MNHEY, CDR2 SVGAGI. The CDR3 is 13 amino acids. The CDR3: CATRRGLNEKLFF. The CDR3 region has the DNA TGTGCCACCCGGAGGGGCCTTAATGAAAAACTGTTTTTT.

This chain joins TRBV30 and TRBJ1-5; D possibly corresponds to TRBD1 (5 bases). Germline CDR1 and CDR2: GTSNPN and SVGIG (reference sequence). V shed 4 bases and J shed 1 base, with 17 bases lying between them. The CDR3 length is 16 residues. CDR3 sequence (DNA): TGTGCCTGGATCCCCCGGGGGACGGGCAGCAATCAGCCCCAGCATTTT. It yields the protein CAWIPRGTGSNQPQHF.

Remarks on this clone: An end of the junction does not agree with germline; a read error may underlie this. The chain has TRBV13 and TRBJ2-1; 7 bases are shared with TRBD2. CDR1 PRHDT and CDR2 FYEKMQ come from the germline V gene (reference sequence). There are 11 residues in the CDR3. The CDR3, as DNA: TGTGCCAGCAGCCTTAGTGGGAGGGGCCTCTTC. Its translation: CASSLSGRGLF. The variable domain in full, completed from reference TRBV13 and TRBJ2-1, reads AAGVIQSPRHLIKEKRETATLKCYPIPRHDTVYWYQQGPGQDPQFLISFYEKMQSDKGSIPDRFSAQQFSDYHSELNMSSLELGDSALYFCASSLSGRGLFGPGTRLTVL.

This clone has only a few counts. The chain links TRBV2 to TRBJ2-7, with D hard to call. The CDR3 has 12 amino acids. Per germline, CDR1 SNHLY and CDR2 FYNNEI. V was clipped by 10 bases and J by 1 base, with 11 bases between them. The chain's CDR3 is CAKEQASYEQYF. As DNA, the CDR3 is TGTGCCAAAGAGCAGGCGTCCTACGAGCAGTACTTC. Drawing the rest from reference TRBV2 and TRBJ2-7, the complete variable domain is EPEVTQTPSHQVTQMGQEVILRCVPISNHLYFYWYRQILGQKVEFLVSFYNNEISEKSEIFDDQFSVERPDGSNFTLKIRSTKLEDSAMYFCAKEQASYEQYFGPGTRLTVT.

This clone occurred a few times. This chain uses TRBV4-1 with TRBJ2-3; D is undetermined. V lost 1 base and J lost 4, with 12 bases in between. Germline V CDR1 and CDR2: MGHRA, YSYEKL. The CDR3 sequence is 15 residues long. The CDR3 nucleotides read TGCGCCAGCAGCCAAGGGGCAGGTTTCGCAGATACGCAGTATTTT. Amino acids: CASSQGAGFADTQYF.

The genes are TRBV10-3 and TRBJ2-3; weak D call: TRBD2 (6 bases). Trimming shortened V by 2 bases and J by 2 bases, and 11 bases separated the two germline ends. The CDR3 is 15 amino acids. Germline V lookup: CDR1 ENHRY, CDR2 SYGVKD. CDR3 nucleotide sequence: TGTGCCATCAGTGAGAGGCGGGGAACCACAGATACGCAGTATTTT. Protein: CAISERRGTTDTQYF.

This clone was found a few times. The genes are TRBV5-4 and TRBJ2-7, with D possibly TRBD1 on 6 matching bases. Germline CDR1 and CDR2: SGHNT and YYREEE (reference sequence). The CDR3 runs to 15 residues. V lost 3 bases to trimming and J lost 5 bases, with 18 bases between them. The CDR3 nucleotides read TGTGCCAGCAGCTCCATTTCAACAGGGTTCCACGAGCAGTACTTC. It is translated as CASSSISTGFHEQYF.

This chain's CDR3 is CASGEQGNTEAFF. The CDR3 DNA follows: TGCGCCAGCGGCGAACAGGGGAACACTGAAGCTTTCTTT. The rearrangement links TRBV5-1 to TRBJ1-1; maybe TRBD1 (6 bases). Between the trimmed V and J ends, which lost 7 bases and 1 base, there was a span of 11 bases. The CDR3 loop spans 13 amino acids. Germline CDR1 SGHRS, CDR2 YFSETQ.

The CDR3, as DNA: TGCGCCAGCAGCTTGGGTTTCCTATCTGGGGCCAACGTCCTGACTTTC. It translates to CASSLGFLSGANVLTF. The V and J genes are TRBV5-1 and TRBJ2-6; no clear D. CDR3 size: 16 residues. V was trimmed by 0 bases and J by 1 base, leaving 8 bases between them. The germline V gene has CDR1 SGHRS and CDR2 YFSETQ.

The CDR3 DNA follows: TGTGCCAGCAGCCTTAGCGGAGCGTACCAAGAGACCCAGTACTTC. Translated: CASSLSGAYQETQYF. The J gene is TRBJ2-5, the V gene TRBV11-3; D perhaps matches TRBD2 (6 bases). The germline V gene has CDR1 SGHNT and CDR2 YENEEA. Trimming took 5 bases from V and 0 from J, leaving 13 bases between them. The CDR3 runs 15 residues.

The rearrangement uses TRBV2 and TRBJ1-3; the D is unclear. V was pared by 1 base and J by 0 bases, with 4 bases between. The CDR3 covers 14 residues. From germline, CDR1 is SNHLY and CDR2 FYNNEI. The CDR3 region has the DNA TGTGCCAGCAGTGAAGGACTCTCTGGAAACACCATATATTTT. It is translated as CASSEGLSGNTIYF.

The V and J genes are TRBV7-9 and TRBJ2-2; 11 positions agree with TRBD2. CDR1 and CDR2 from the germline V gene are SEHNR and FQNEAQ (reference sequence). Trimming at V came to 5 bases and at J to 6 bases, leaving 5 bases not matched to a gene. The CDR3 runs 15 residues. As DNA, the CDR3 is TGTGCCAGCAGCCCCCTAGCGGGAGGTTCCGGGGAGCTGTTTTTT. It specifies CASSPLAGGSGELFF.

The chain uses TRBV7-9 and TRBJ2-1, with D tentatively TRBD2 (6 bases). Germline loops: CDR1 SEHNR, CDR2 FQNEAQ (reference sequence). Trimming left V 2 bases short and J 7 bases short, with 12 bases between. CDR3 length equals 14 residues. The CDR3: CASSLSVGRNEQFF. The DNA for the CDR3 is TGTGCCAGCAGCTTATCGGTGGGGAGGAATGAGCAGTTCTTC.

The chain recombines TRBV30 with TRBJ2-7, with a tentative D call TRBD1 (6 bases). The germline V gene has CDR1 GTSNPN and CDR2 SVGIG (reference sequence). The CDR3 runs 14 residues. V was shortened by 4 bases and J by 4 bases, with 17 bases between the two germline ends. The CDR3 reads CAWTTSTGTYEQYF. Written as DNA, the CDR3 is TGTGCCTGGACAACTTCGACAGGTACTTACGAGCAGTACTTC.

The V and J genes are TRBV27 and TRBJ2-1; 9 nucleotides line up with TRBD2. Losses at the gene ends were 2 bases for V and 12 bases for J; bases not matched to a gene: 8. The CDR3 has 14 residues. Germline lookup yields CDR1 MNHEY and CDR2 SMNVEV (reference sequence). The CDR3 region is CASSLEIAGVGQFF. CDR3 DNA: TGTGCCAGCAGTTTAGAGATAGCGGGAGTCGGGCAGTTCTTC.

The chain joins TRBV5-1 to TRBJ2-1; 10 bases match TRBD2. Germline V gene lookup returns CDR1 SGHRS and CDR2 YFSETQ. The ends lost 4 bases at V and 5 bases at J; junction bases unmatched: 3. The CDR3 spans 14 residues. The CDR3 reads CASSRGLADNEQFF. The CDR3 DNA sequence: TGCGCCAGCAGCCGCGGACTAGCGGACAATGAGCAGTTCTTC. The whole variable domain, filled in from reference TRBV5-1 and TRBJ2-1, reads KAGVTQTPRYLIKTRGQQVTLSCSPISGHRSVSWYQQTPGQGLQFLFEYFSETQRNKGNFPGRFSGRQFSNSRSEMNVSTLELGDSALYLCASSRGLADNEQFFGPGTRLTVL.